This TCR beta chain came from a study of monozygotic twins with inflammatory bowel disease. Incorporation of UMIs carrying a 6-nucleotide sample barcode was performed by template switching. TCRdb reanalyzed the 5' RACE reads and collapses them to one entry per CDR3 protein, without DNA. The table lists around 450,000 distinct CDR3 sequences. This CDR3 has 18 residues. Germline V lookup: CDR1 DFQATT, CDR2 SNEGSKA (reference sequence). What was sequenced was blood. The chain joins TRBV20-1 to TRBJ2-2; with no DNA, the TCRdb D assignment of TRBD2 cannot be verified. The sequence was collected from a human donor with ulcerative colitis or Crohn's disease, or a healthy co-twin of an affected twin (not recorded which). The CDR3 spells CSAREPTSGITNTGELFF.